The 19 T cell receptor beta chains reported below all come from one sample, sequenced in a study of blood T cells in healthy people across ages. A J-beta primer mix and a sample-barcoded 5' primer were used in a second PCR of about 6 to 12 cycles. TCRdb reprocessed the 5' RACE reads via MiXCR and lists one record per CDR3 protein. The profile shows just under 750,000 distinct CDR3 sequences, approximately 21% of them singletons. Input material: blood. Source of these receptors: a man aged 65-85 years in good health.

This chain connects TRBV11-3 to TRBJ1-1; D may be TRBD1 (5 bases). CDR3 length equals 16 residues. The V end lost 6 bases, the J end lost 7 bases, and 24 bases lay between the germline ends. Germline V gene data show CDR1 as SGHNT and CDR2 as YENEEA. CDR3: CASRGRDPRSGIEAFF. The CDR3 nucleotides read TGTGCCAGCAGGGGACGGGACCCTCGGTCGGGTATTGAAGCTTTCTTT.

V usage is TRBV27 and J usage is TRBJ2-1, with unresolved D. Germline assignment: CDR1 MNHEY and CDR2 SMNVEV (reference sequence). The CDR3 covers 13 residues. The V end lost 3 bases, the J end lost 2 bases, and 5 bases lay between the germline ends. CDR3 amino acids: CASSFMAYNEQFF. CDR3 nucleotide sequence: TGTGCCAGCAGTTTTATGGCCTACAATGAGCAGTTCTTC.

With respect to this clonotype: The junction and the germline gene differ at one end; a read error may be behind it. The chain couples TRBV29-1 to TRBJ2-7, with 14 bases aligning to TRBD2. Judging by the DNA end, TRBJ2-1 fits better; the J call may be wrong. The CDR3 sequence is 15 residues long. The germline gives CDR1 SQVTM, CDR2 ANQGSEA. CDR3 DNA sequence: TGCTGCGTTCAACAGACTAGCGGGAGGGTCAATGAGCAGTTCTTC. Amino acids: CCVQQTSGRVNEQFF.

The chain is built from TRBV5-1 and TRBJ2-3; TRBD2 aligns across 9 bases. Germline loops: CDR1 SGHRS, CDR2 YFSETQ. The J segment lost 6 bases and the V segment lost 4 bases, leaving 12 bases of the junction unmatched. This CDR3 spans 16 amino acids. CDR3 sequence: CASSRFSGTSRDTQYF. For the CDR3, the DNA is TGCGCCAGCAGCAGATTCTCCGGGACTAGCCGCGATACGCAGTATTTT. The variable domain in full, completed from reference TRBV5-1 and TRBJ2-3, reads KAGVTQTPRYLIKTRGQQVTLSCSPISGHRSVSWYQQTPGQGLQFLFEYFSETQRNKGNFPGRFSGRQFSNSRSEMNVSTLELGDSALYLCASSRFSGTSRDTQYFGPGTRLTVL.

The CDR3: CASSFLSVFDTQYF. For the CDR3, the DNA is TGTGCCAGCAGCTTCCTTTCGGTCTTCGATACGCAGTATTTT. The V call is TRBV7-2, the J call TRBJ2-3; D gene uncertain. The V end was cut by 3 bases, the J end by 6 bases, with 13 bases between. The CDR3 contains 14 residues. Germline V gene data show CDR1 as SGHTA and CDR2 as FQGNSA. Full variable domain (outside the CDR3, taken from reference TRBV7-2 and TRBJ2-3): GAGVSQSPSNKVTEKGKDVELRCDPISGHTALYWYRQSLGQGLEFLIYFQGNSAPDKSGLPSDRFSAERTGGSVSTLTIQRTQQEDSAVYLCASSFLSVFDTQYFGPGTRLTVL.

Ten or more counts support this clonotype. The genes are TRBV11-2 and TRBJ2-4, with 14 nucleotides matching TRBD2. Germline loops: CDR1 SGHAT, CDR2 FQNNGV. This CDR3 spans 16 amino acids. V gave up 5 bases and J gave up 4 bases; unmatched junction bases: 4. In nucleotides, the CDR3 is TGTGCCAGCAGCCCCGGACTAGCGGGGGGAAAAAACATTCAGTACTTC. Its protein is CASSPGLAGGKNIQYF.

This sequence joins TRBV7-2 and TRBJ2-3; no clear D. This CDR3 is built from 14 residues. Trimming removed 0 bases at V and 6 bases at J, with 10 bases between. Germline V lookup: CDR1 SGHTA, CDR2 FQGNSA. The CDR3 reads CASSLAPNSDTQYF. CDR3 sequence (DNA): TGTGCCAGCAGCTTAGCGCCGAACTCCGATACGCAGTATTTT.

This clonotype has more than one count but fewer than ten. The gene calls are TRBV18 and TRBJ2-3, with a weak D call TRBD2 (6 bases). Trimming shortened V by 3 bases and J by 3 bases, and 16 bases separated the two germline ends. The germline gives CDR1 KGHSH, CDR2 LQKENI. The CDR3 runs 16 residues. Here the CDR3 reads CASSPPAGGGTDTQYF. CDR3 coding DNA: TGTGCCAGCTCACCCCCCGCCGGGGGTGGTACAGATACGCAGTATTTT. The full variable domain, its missing parts supplied by reference TRBV18 and TRBJ2-3, is NAGVMQNPRHLVRRRGQEARLRCSPMKGHSHVYWYRQLPEEGLKFMVYLQKENIIDESGMPKERFSAEFPKEGPSILRIQQVVRGDSAAYFCASSPPAGGGTDTQYFGPGTRLTVL.

In this sample, this clonotype turned up a few times. The rearrangement links TRBV5-6 to TRBJ2-5; D remains ambiguous. V was pared by 0 bases and J by 0 bases, with 6 bases between. There are 14 residues in the CDR3. In germline, CDR1 is SGHDT, CDR2 YYEEEE. The CDR3 region has the DNA TGTGCCAGCAGCTTGGGAGCAGACCAAGAGACCCAGTACTTC. Encoded protein: CASSLGADQETQYF. Full variable domain (missing parts from reference TRBV5-6 and TRBJ2-5): DAGVTQSPTHLIKTRGQQVTLRCSPKSGHDTVSWYQQALGQGPQFIFQYYEEEERQRGNFPDRFSGHQFPNYSSELNVNALLLGDSALYLCASSLGADQETQYFGPGTRLLVL.

This clonotype was counted a few times. The V and J genes are TRBV28 and TRBJ2-1, with D possibly TRBD2 on 7 matching bases. Germline CDR1 is MDHEN and CDR2 is SYDVKM. The V gene lost 11 bases and the J gene lost 2 bases, with 16 bases spanning the gap. The CDR3 totals 14 residues. The CDR3 DNA follows: TGTGCCGCCCGGGCGGGGGCCCCCTACAATGAGCAGTTCTTC. Translating it yields CAARAGAPYNEQFF.

There are many counts of this clonotype. This chain uses TRBV2 with TRBJ2-4, with D perhaps matching TRBD1 (5 bases). Germline V gene data show CDR1 as SNHLY and CDR2 as FYNNEI. The CDR3 extends over 15 amino acids. V was trimmed by 7 bases and J by 6 bases, leaving 19 bases between them. CDR3: CASTLGVVGGNIQYF. CDR3 in DNA: TGTGCCAGCACCCTAGGGGTGGTTGGTGGAAACATTCAGTACTTC.

The chain carries TRBV5-1 and TRBJ1-2; 7 bases are a match to TRBD1. The ends lost 4 bases at V and 2 bases at J; junction bases unmatched: 5. The germline CDR1 and CDR2 sequences are SGHRS and YFSETQ. This CDR3 contains 14 residues. CDR3 region: CASSPDRVNYGYTF. Here the CDR3 DNA reads TGCGCCAGCAGCCCTGACAGGGTGAACTATGGCTACACCTTC.

The genes are TRBV30 and TRBJ1-2, with 8 bases that match TRBD1. The germline CDR1 and CDR2 sequences are GTSNPN and SVGIG (reference sequence). This CDR3 comprises 13 residues. With 4 bases clipped from V and 5 bases from J, the junction kept 6 bases outside the gene matches. In DNA form, the CDR3 reads TGTGCCTGGACTAATGACAGGGGATATGGCTACACCTTC. It yields the protein CAWTNDRGYGYTF.

This clonotype has a handful of counts. The chain carries TRBV14 and TRBJ1-6, with TRBD1 matching over 7 bases. Per germline, CDR1 SGHDN and CDR2 FVKESK. V lost 0 bases, J lost 10 bases, and 6 bases stayed unmatched. This CDR3 is 15 amino acids long. The CDR3 DNA follows: TGTGCCAGCAGCCAAGATAGGACAGGAGTCTCACCCCTCCACTTT. Its protein is CASSQDRTGVSPLHF. Together with reference TRBV14 and TRBJ1-6, the CDR3 gives the full variable domain: EAGVTQFPSHSVIEKGQTVTLRCDPISGHDNLYWYRRVMGKEIKFLLHFVKESKQDESGMPNNRFLAERTGGTYSTLKVQPAELEDSGVYFCASSQDRTGVSPLHFGNGTRLTVT.

This chain joins TRBV29-1 and TRBJ1-1; 7 bases agree with TRBD1. V lost 4 bases to trimming and J lost 1 base; unmatched junction nucleotides: 3. CDR1 and CDR2 (germline): SQVTM, ANQGSEA. The CDR3 has 13 residues. The CDR3 protein is CSVGDRANTEAFF. The DNA of the CDR3 is TGCAGCGTTGGGGACAGAGCGAACACTGAAGCTTTCTTT.

With regard to this clonotype: One end of the junction varies from germline; a read error may be responsible. The chain couples TRBV5-6 to TRBJ2-3; unclear D gene. CDR3 length equals 17 residues. Germline CDR1 and CDR2: SGHDT and YYEEEE. In DNA form, the CDR3 reads TGCGCCAGCAGCTTCGGTGTCCACTTCTCTAGCACAGATACGCAGTATTTT. It codes for CASSFGVHFSSTDTQYF. The full variable domain, its missing parts supplied by reference TRBV5-6 and TRBJ2-3, is DAGVTQSPTHLIKTRGQQVTLRCSPKSGHDTVSWYQQALGQGPQFIFQYYEEEERQRGNFPDRFSGHQFPNYSSELNVNALLLGDSALYLCASSFGVHFSSTDTQYFGPGTRLTVL.

This clonotype was detected only a few times. V usage is TRBV20-1 and J usage is TRBJ1-4; D possibly corresponds to TRBD1 (6 bases). V was pared by 0 bases and J by 12 bases, with 17 bases between. Germline CDR1 reads DFQATT; CDR2 reads SNEGSKA (reference sequence). The CDR3 has 14 residues. Written as DNA, the CDR3 is TGCAGTGCTAGAGAGGGACATCGCCGGGGAGAACTGTTTTTT. This gives the protein CSAREGHRRGELFF.

This sequence joins TRBV11-1 and TRBJ2-1; a weak D match, TRBD1 (5 bases). V was clipped by 0 bases and J by 8 bases, with 20 bases between them. Germline V CDR1 and CDR2: SGHAT, FQDESV (reference sequence). The CDR3 contains 17 residues. Written as DNA, the CDR3 is TGTGCCAGCAGCTTAGCGCGATTGGCGACTCAAGGGGATGAGCAGTTCTTC. Residues: CASSLARLATQGDEQFF.

V usage is TRBV20-1 and J usage is TRBJ1-1; D is unresolved. Germline V CDR1 and CDR2: DFQATT, SNEGSKA (reference sequence). V was shortened by 0 bases and J by 1 base, with 15 bases between the two germline ends. This CDR3 comprises 16 residues. CDR3 in amino acids: CSARDGRAPRNTEAFF. The CDR3 DNA is TGCAGTGCTAGAGATGGGAGGGCGCCAAGGAACACTGAAGCTTTCTTT.